This TCR beta chain was identified during a study of cytomegalovirus exposure and HLA in healthy donors. Findings and caveats of the study: HLA allele associations emerged for around 15,000 TCR beta sequences in a later analysis, at 0.05 false discovery rate.

PCR employed 60 Vbeta and 13 Jbeta primers. Clones were sequenced by immunoSEQ multiplex PCR, and TCRdb holds only the in-frame ones, with some missing. The sample includes more than 150,000 clones, 82% of them seen just once. The V gene's germline CDR1 is SGDLS and CDR2 YYNGEE. Trimming cost V 4 bases and J 6 bases; bases outside gene matches: 4. The CDR3 spans 13 residues. This clone came up a few times. What it binds is not known. The V gene is TRBV9, the J gene TRBJ2-1, with 7 bases fitting TRBD1. The clonotype was recovered from a man aged 35 to 55 in good health and CMV-seronegative. Material: PBMCs. CDR3 residues: CASSQQGSNEQFF. CDR3 DNA sequence: TGTGCCAGCAGCCAACAGGGGAGCAATGAGCAGTTCTTC.